This is a list of T cell receptor beta chains from one sample in a study of PD-1 blockade in classical Hodgkin lymphoma. Profiling relied on immunoSEQ multiplex PCR, and the TCRdb table lists in-frame clones only, not all of them. The sample lists approximately 9,300 clones; 74% were seen once. The specimen comprised CD4+ T cells from blood, sampled at baseline. Source of these receptors: a human donor with classical Hodgkin lymphoma. Each CDR3 is given with its conserved first and last residue. A D gene is named only where the DNA matches it firmly. The size of a clone is reported for some rows only, either as once, few or many, or as a class for expanded clones.

j_call: TRBJ2-1; clone_size: -; d_call: TRBD2; v_call: TRBV9; cdr3_length: 15; cdr3_nt: TGTGCCAGCAGCGTACGGCGGGAGGGATACAATGAGCAGTTCTTC; cdr3_aa: CASSVRREGYNEQFF
j_call: TRBJ2-3; clone_size: -; d_call: TRBD2; v_call: TRBV9; cdr3_length: 14; cdr3_nt: TGTGCCAGCAGCGTAGACCCAAGGACTAGCGGGAGGCATTTT; cdr3_aa: CASSVDPRTSGRHF
j_call: TRBJ2-1; clone_size: -; d_call: -; v_call: TRBV28; cdr3_length: 15; cdr3_nt: TGTGCCAGCAGCCTTAGCGTGAGCTCCTACAATGAGCAGTTCTTC; cdr3_aa: CASSLSVSSYNEQFF
j_call: TRBJ1-5; clone_size: -; d_call: -; v_call: TRBV15; cdr3_length: 12; cdr3_nt: TGTGCCACCAGCAGAGTTGCTCAGCCCCAGCATTTT; cdr3_aa: CATSRVAQPQHF
j_call: TRBJ2-1; clone_size: -; d_call: TRBD1; v_call: TRBV5-5; cdr3_length: 15; cdr3_nt: TGTGCCAGCAGCTTGTGGGACAGGGCTGACAATGAGCAGTTCTTC; cdr3_aa: CASSLWDRADNEQFF
j_call: TRBJ1-3; clone_size: -; d_call: -; v_call: TRBV27; cdr3_length: 14; cdr3_nt: TGTGCCAGCAGTTTAACGGGCGTAGTGGGGACCATATATTTT; cdr3_aa: CASSLTGVVGTIYF
j_call: TRBJ1-6; clone_size: -; d_call: -; v_call: TRBV5-4; cdr3_length: 14; cdr3_nt: TGTGCCAGCAGCTCCCGGGAGTTAAATTCACCCCTCCACTTT; cdr3_aa: CASSSRELNSPLHF
j_call: TRBJ2-5; clone_size: -; d_call: -; v_call: TRBV9; cdr3_length: 13; cdr3_nt: TGTGCCAGCAATGCAGGCCCACAAGAGACCCAGTACTTC; cdr3_aa: CASNAGPQETQYF
j_call: TRBJ2-3; clone_size: -; d_call: TRBD2; v_call: TRBV7-9; cdr3_length: 18; cdr3_nt: TGTGCCAGCAGCCGGACTAGCGGGACACCGACTAGCACAGATACGCAGTATTTT; cdr3_aa: CASSRTSGTPTSTDTQYF
j_call: TRBJ1-5; clone_size: few; d_call: -; v_call: TRBV27; cdr3_length: 14; cdr3_nt: TGTGCCAGCAGTTTTGGAGCGGGCAATCAGCCCCAGCATTTT; cdr3_aa: CASSFGAGNQPQHF
j_call: TRBJ2-6; clone_size: -; d_call: -; v_call: TRBV7-8; cdr3_length: 17; cdr3_nt: TGTGCCAGCAGCCCTCAACGAACTGACTCTGGGGCCAACGTCCTGACTTTC; cdr3_aa: CASSPQRTDSGANVLTF
j_call: TRBJ1-5; clone_size: -; d_call: -; v_call: TRBV6-1; cdr3_length: 16; cdr3_nt: TGTGCCAGCAGTGAACGCCAGTCATATAGCAATCAGCCCCAGCATTTT; cdr3_aa: CASSERQSYSNQPQHF
j_call: TRBJ2-5; clone_size: -; d_call: -; v_call: TRBV28; cdr3_length: 15; cdr3_nt: TGTGCCAGCAGTTTATTTACAGGGTGGGCAGAGACCCAGTACTTC; cdr3_aa: CASSLFTGWAETQYF
j_call: TRBJ1-2; clone_size: once; d_call: TRBD1; v_call: TRBV28; cdr3_length: 16; cdr3_nt: TGTGCCAGCAGCCTGGGGGGGGACAGGGGAACCTATGGCTACACCTTC; cdr3_aa: CASSLGGDRGTYGYTF
j_call: TRBJ2-2; clone_size: once; d_call: -; v_call: TRBV28; cdr3_length: 14; cdr3_nt: TGTGCCAGCAGTTTATCTGGGTTAGCCGGGGAGCTGTTTTTT; cdr3_aa: CASSLSGLAGELFF
j_call: TRBJ2-7; clone_size: -; d_call: -; v_call: TRBV28; cdr3_length: 13; cdr3_nt: TGTGCCAGCAGTTTATATTGGGTTTACGAGCAGTACTTC; cdr3_aa: CASSLYWVYEQYF
j_call: TRBJ2-5; clone_size: -; d_call: -; v_call: TRBV7-2; cdr3_length: 14; cdr3_nt: TGTGCCAGCACCATAGGGATGGGGCGTGAGACCCAGTACTTC; cdr3_aa: CASTIGMGRETQYF
j_call: TRBJ2-3; clone_size: -; d_call: -; v_call: TRBV15; cdr3_length: 14; cdr3_nt: TGTGCCACCAGCAGAAAAATAATCTCAGATACGCAGTATTTT; cdr3_aa: CATSRKIISDTQYF
j_call: TRBJ2-3; clone_size: few; d_call: TRBD2; v_call: TRBV27; cdr3_length: 16; cdr3_nt: TGTGCCAGCACTTTAGGGGGACTAGCAGGCACAGATACGCAGTATTTT; cdr3_aa: CASTLGGLAGTDTQYF
j_call: TRBJ1-2; clone_size: -; d_call: -; v_call: TRBV19; cdr3_length: 17; cdr3_nt: TGTGCCAGTAGTATAGATGGGCGCGCGGACAGAGCCTATGGCTACACCTTC; cdr3_aa: CASSIDGRADRAYGYTF
j_call: TRBJ2-1; clone_size: -; d_call: -; v_call: TRBV6-5; cdr3_length: 15; cdr3_nt: TGTGCCAGCTTAGCCGGCGGGGGCCGGTACAATGAGCAGTTCTTC; cdr3_aa: CASLAGGGRYNEQFF
j_call: TRBJ2-3; clone_size: -; d_call: -; v_call: TRBV7-2; cdr3_length: 13; cdr3_nt: TGTGCCAGCAACCGAGGGTGGGGCGATACGCAGTATTTT; cdr3_aa: CASNRGWGDTQYF
j_call: TRBJ1-1; clone_size: -; d_call: -; v_call: TRBV5-1; cdr3_length: 13; cdr3_nt: TGCGCCAGCAGCTTACTGCAGGGATTTGAAGCTTTCTTT; cdr3_aa: CASSLLQGFEAFF